This T cell receptor (beta chain) was captured in a study of cytomegalovirus exposure and HLA in healthy donors. Findings and caveats of the study: Exclusion as indistinguishable affected some V segments, including TRBV6-2 and TRBV6-3. Using a false discovery rate of 0.05, a later analysis showed that approximately 17,000 TCR beta sequences were associated with HLA alleles.

In its sample, this clone was seen once. What it recognizes is unknown. 60 Vbeta and 13 Jbeta primers were used in PCR. Measured with immunoSEQ multiplex PCR; TCRdb has only the in-frame clones, and not every one. The sample records 150,000 to 200,000 clones, roughly 77% being singletons. V lost 2 bases, J lost 7 bases, and 15 bases lay in between. Germline V gene lookup returns CDR1 SGDLS and CDR2 YYNGEE. This CDR3 region has 14 residues. The chain is built from TRBV9 and TRBJ1-2; D not resolved. This receptor was identified in a woman under 30 in good health and CMV-seronegative. Sample: PBMCs. The DNA of the CDR3 is TGTGCCAGCAGCGTCTGCGGGCCACCCCGTGGCTACACCTTC. It encodes CASSVCGPPRGYTF.